This T cell receptor (beta chain) was identified in a study of T cells in localized non-small cell lung cancer. The data were produced by immunoSEQ multiplex PCR, yet TCRdb's version contains in-frame clones alone and is incomplete. Of more than 50,000 clones listed, around 86% were seen once; the top ten hold less than 20%. This clone was counted between two and nine times. Antigen unknown. Study-wide findings and caveats: Longer overall survival was linked to higher blood T cell density. Median approximately 50 top-100 tumor clones were shared with paired adjacent lung. Exceeding tumor, uninvolved adjacent lung had the highest T cell clonality. Multi-region tumor sequencing was not done, so intratumor heterogeneity could not be excluded.

The CDR3 runs to 13 residues. V lost 4 bases to trimming and J lost 1 base, with 8 bases between them. The germline V gene has CDR1 SGHAT and CDR2 FQNNGV. This receptor was obtained from a female donor of 60 years or more with stage II squamous cell lung carcinoma. Here the sequenced sample was peripheral blood, taken before any cancer treatment. The rearrangement links TRBV11-2 to TRBJ2-7; no reliable D call. For the CDR3, the DNA is TGTGCCAGCAGCTGGGCGGCTTCCTACGAGCAGTACTTC. Translating it yields CASSWAASYEQYF.